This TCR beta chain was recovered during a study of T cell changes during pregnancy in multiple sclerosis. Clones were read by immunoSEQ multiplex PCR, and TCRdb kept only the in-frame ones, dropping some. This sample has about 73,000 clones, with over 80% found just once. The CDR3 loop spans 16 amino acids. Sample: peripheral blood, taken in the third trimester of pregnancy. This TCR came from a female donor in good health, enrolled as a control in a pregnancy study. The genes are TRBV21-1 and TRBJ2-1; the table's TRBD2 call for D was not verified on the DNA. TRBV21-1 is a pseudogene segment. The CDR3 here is CASSPTHLAGYNEQFF. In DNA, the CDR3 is TGTGCCAGCAGCCCCACCCACCTAGCGGGCTACAATGAGCAGTTCTTC.